The 25 T cell receptor beta chains listed next were all sequenced from one sample in a study of neoadjuvant nivolumab and ipilimumab in lung cancer (TCRdb year 2020). Library construction relied on the immunoSEQ multiplex PCR assay. Here the immuneACCESS table is served through TCRdb, limited to in-frame sequences with V and J called. Missing clones are a known gap in these copies; in checked studies unresolved V genes cover under half, and the rest lacks a known reason. For this sample there are some 28,000 clones; around 80% appear just once. In total, the top ten clones hold just over 5% of the sample. This sample's time point label indicates: at surgical resection after neoadjuvant nivolumab +/- ipilimumab. This sample comprised tumor tissue, obtained after neoadjuvant nivolumab, alone or with ipilimumab, at or shortly before surgery. The receptor set was obtained from an adult with non-small cell lung cancer.

This chain uses TRBV7-2 with TRBJ1-1, with D hard to call. Trimming took 0 bases from V and 6 from J, leaving 11 bases between them. CDR3 length equals 14 residues. In germline, CDR1 is SGHTA, CDR2 FQGNSA. The chain's CDR3 is CASSLAARSAEAFF. The CDR3 DNA reads TGTGCCAGCAGCTTAGCGGCACGGAGCGCTGAAGCTTTCTTT.

The V call is TRBV11-2, the J call TRBJ2-7, with TRBD1 matching over 10 bases. The junction had 8 bases not matched to a gene; V was cut back by 8 bases and J by 4 bases. Germline V CDR1 and CDR2: SGHAT, FQNNGV. The length of the CDR3 is 14 residues. The DNA of the CDR3 is TGTGCCAGCGAATCAGACAGGGGGCTATACGAGCAGTACTTC. Residues: CASESDRGLYEQYF.

J is TRBJ1-3 and V is TRBV6-1; D might be TRBD1 (6 bases). The CDR3 covers 18 residues. CDR1 is MNHNS and CDR2 is SASEGT in the germline V gene. The ends were cut back, 2 bases at V and 0 bases at J, with 17 bases in the middle. Here the CDR3 reads CASSERGFGQSSGNTIYF. The CDR3 region has the DNA TGTGCCAGCAGTGAAAGGGGTTTCGGACAGAGCTCTGGAAACACCATATATTTT.

This clone was seen only a few times. The chain combines TRBV19 with TRBJ1-2; possibly TRBD1 for D (6 bases). This CDR3 spans 15 amino acids. V lost 1 base, J lost 4 bases, and 13 bases lay in between. Per germline, CDR1 LNHDA and CDR2 SQIVND (reference sequence). CDR3 loop: CASSIAGGPGYGYTF. Here the CDR3 DNA reads TGTGCCAGTAGTATAGCTGGGGGGCCCGGCTATGGCTACACCTTC.

The rearrangement uses TRBV5-4 and TRBJ2-7; tentatively, D is TRBD1 or TRBD2 (5 bases each). V lost 0 bases to trimming and J lost 2 bases, with 12 bases between them. The germline gives CDR1 SGHNT, CDR2 YYREEE (reference sequence). The CDR3 is 15 residues long. The CDR3 bases are TGTGCCAGCAGCTTGGGAGGGGACGCCGCCTACGAGCAGTACTTC. Its translation is CASSLGGDAAYEQYF.

The rearrangement links TRBV18 to TRBJ2-7, with TRBD1 identical over 7 bases. This CDR3 comprises 14 residues. Germline V lookup: CDR1 KGHSH, CDR2 LQKENI. After removal of 3 bases from V and 5 bases from J, the junction contained 7 bases not matched to a gene. CDR3 loop: CASSPRDSQDEQYF. The CDR3 DNA reads as TGTGCCAGCTCACCCCGGGACAGCCAAGACGAGCAGTACTTC.

This chain uses TRBV7-2 with TRBJ2-5; no definite D call. The CDR3 sequence is 14 residues long. V was cut by 1 base and J by 2 bases, with 8 bases left in between. CDR1 is SGHTA, CDR2 FQGNSA, per germline. CDR3 nucleotide sequence: TGTGCCAGCAGCTTAGGGACGACGCAAGAGACCCAGTACTTC. Amino acids: CASSLGTTQETQYF.

The gene calls are TRBV5-1 and TRBJ2-1, with 9 bases lining up with TRBD1. Germline values: CDR1 SGHRS, CDR2 YFSETQ. The CDR3 extends over 14 amino acids. The ends lost 0 bases at V and 7 bases at J; junction bases unmatched: 2. CDR3: CASSLGQGENEQFF. The CDR3 DNA reads as TGCGCCAGCAGCTTGGGACAGGGGGAAAATGAGCAGTTCTTC.

The genes are TRBV10-3 and TRBJ2-5; 8 positions agree with TRBD1. This CDR3 has 14 residues. V lost 6 bases to trimming and J lost 3 bases; unmatched junction nucleotides: 6. CDR1 ENHRY and CDR2 SYGVKD come from the germline V gene. Here the CDR3 reads CAIRIGQGEETQYF. The CDR3 DNA is TGTGCCATCAGGATCGGACAGGGAGAAGAGACCCAGTACTTC.

The chain employs TRBV14 and TRBJ2-1; possible D gene TRBD1, 5 bases. The CDR3 is 15 amino acids. Trimming cost V 4 bases and J 8 bases, with 18 bases left between them. Germline-derived CDR1 and CDR2 are SGHDN and FVKESK. The CDR3 reads CASSPGGALRDEQFF. CDR3 sequence (DNA): TGTGCCAGCAGCCCTGGTGGGGCATTAAGGGATGAGCAGTTCTTC. Supplemented by reference TRBV14 and TRBJ2-1, the full variable domain reads EAGVTQFPSHSVIEKGQTVTLRCDPISGHDNLYWYRRVMGKEIKFLLHFVKESKQDESGMPNNRFLAERTGGTYSTLKVQPAELEDSGVYFCASSPGGALRDEQFFGPGTRLTVL.

This rearrangement joins TRBV29-1 to TRBJ2-3; 8 bases are a match to TRBD2. The CDR3 runs 14 residues. The V segment lost 4 bases and the J segment 3 bases; nucleotides outside the gene matches: 6. The germline gives CDR1 SQVTM, CDR2 ANQGSEA. The CDR3 DNA reads TGCAGCGTTGGTTTGGCGGGAGGAACAGATACGCAGTATTTT. Its translation: CSVGLAGGTDTQYF.

The chain links TRBV7-3 to TRBJ1-1; tentative D call: TRBD1 (5 bases). V gave up 5 bases and J gave up 3 bases, with 16 bases separating them. Germline values: CDR1 SGHTA, CDR2 FQGTGA. The CDR3 sequence is 15 residues long. The chain's CDR3 is CASSPNGQGDTEAFF. Written as DNA, the CDR3 is TGTGCCAGCAGCCCGAACGGGCAGGGTGACACTGAAGCTTTCTTT.

V usage is TRBV7-8 and J usage is TRBJ1-5; no definite D call. The CDR3 is made up of 16 amino acids. Trimming cost V 0 bases and J 0 bases, with 9 bases left between them. CDR1 is SGHVS, CDR2 FQNEAQ, per germline. As DNA, the CDR3 is TGTGCCAGCAGCTTAGCGCGGCAGTATAGCAATCAGCCCCAGCATTTT. Translation gives CASSLARQYSNQPQHF.

J is TRBJ2-7 and V is TRBV2; D remains unclear. Trimming removed 7 bases at V and 7 bases at J, with 14 bases between. The CDR3 sequence is 12 residues long. Germline V lookup: CDR1 SNHLY, CDR2 FYNNEI. As DNA, the CDR3 is TGTGCCAGCATTACCCTTGGTGGGGAGCAGTACTTC. Amino acids: CASITLGGEQYF.

In its sample, this clone was seen a few times. The rearrangement joins TRBV5-1 to TRBJ2-7, with D possibly TRBD1 on 6 matching bases. With 2 bases removed from V and 3 bases from J, the gap between germline ends came to 12 bases. Germline V CDR1 and CDR2: SGHRS, YFSETQ. This CDR3 is 14 amino acids long. DNA for the CDR3: TGCGCCAGCAGCTTTTTAGGGACAAACTACGAGCAGTACTTC. Amino acid sequence: CASSFLGTNYEQYF. Full variable domain (outside the CDR3, taken from reference TRBV5-1 and TRBJ2-7): KAGVTQTPRYLIKTRGQQVTLSCSPISGHRSVSWYQQTPGQGLQFLFEYFSETQRNKGNFPGRFSGRQFSNSRSEMNVSTLELGDSALYLCASSFLGTNYEQYFGPGTRLTVT.

The chain links TRBV7-2 to TRBJ2-1, with D perhaps matching TRBD2 (5 bases). V gave up 1 base and J gave up 6 bases, with 19 bases separating them. This CDR3 is 17 amino acids long. The germline CDR1 and CDR2 sequences are SGHTA and FQGNSA. The CDR3 DNA sequence: TGTGCCAGCAGCTTAGTCCCTTGGTCTAGCCGACTCAATGAGCAGTTCTTC. It yields the protein CASSLVPWSSRLNEQFF.

The CDR3 DNA is TGTGCCAGCAGCGTAGGGGACAGTTTCACAGATACGCAGTATTTT. Its translation is CASSVGDSFTDTQYF. V gene TRBV9 combines with J gene TRBJ2-3, with 7 bases identical to TRBD1. Germline lookup yields CDR1 SGDLS and CDR2 YYNGEE. The CDR3 covers 15 residues. The V and J ends lost 0 bases and 2 bases, in that order; junction bases with no gene match: 3. The variable domain in full, with the rest retrieved from reference TRBV9 and TRBJ2-3, is DSGVTQTPKHLITATGQRVTLRCSPRSGDLSVYWYQQSLDQGLQFLIQYYNGEERAKGNILERFSAQQFPDLHSELNLSSLELGDSALYFCASSVGDSFTDTQYFGPGTRLTVL.

This chain connects TRBV6-5 to TRBJ1-2; 10 nucleotides match TRBD1. Germline assignment: CDR1 MNHEY and CDR2 SVGAGI. V lost 4 bases to trimming and J lost 2 bases; unmatched junction nucleotides: 1. This CDR3 is built from 14 residues. CDR3 loop: CASSSTGGNYGYTF. The CDR3 nucleotides read TGTGCCAGCAGTTCGACAGGGGGCAACTATGGCTACACCTTC.

The DNA of the CDR3 is TGCGCCAGCCAGGGACAGGGGAGCCACGAGCAGTACTTC. The encoded protein is CASQGQGSHEQYF. This chain joins TRBV10-2 and TRBJ2-7; 10 bases are shared with TRBD1. CDR3 size: 13 residues. With V trimmed by 8 bases and J by 5 bases, 6 bases remained unmatched. Germline V gene data show CDR1 as WSHSY and CDR2 as SAAADI.

This chain links TRBV30 with TRBJ1-2, with D unclear. Germline V gene lookup returns CDR1 GTSNPN and CDR2 SVGIG (reference sequence). This CDR3 has 13 amino acids. V lost 5 bases and J 2 bases, leaving 12 bases between the germline ends. This CDR3 is CAWEGFRNYGYTF. CDR3 in DNA: TGTGCCTGGGAGGGCTTCAGGAACTATGGCTACACCTTC.

The chain has TRBV6-5 and TRBJ1-2; 10 positions match TRBD1. The germline CDR1 and CDR2 sequences are MNHEY and SVGAGI. This CDR3 comprises 13 residues. J gave up 7 bases and V 4 bases, and 3 bases lay outside the gene matches. The CDR3 sequence is CASSWGQGSGYTF. The CDR3 coding sequence is TGTGCCAGCAGTTGGGGACAGGGGAGTGGCTACACCTTC.

This clone was seen a handful of times. This sequence joins TRBV5-4 and TRBJ2-2; D may correspond to TRBD1 or TRBD2 (5 bases each). The CDR3 totals 15 residues. Germline V gene data show CDR1 as SGHNT and CDR2 as YYREEE (reference sequence). The V and J ends lost 7 bases and 6 bases respectively, with 19 bases between them. This CDR3 is CASAPLGGVAGELFF. As DNA, the CDR3 is TGTGCCAGCGCCCCACTTGGGGGAGTTGCCGGGGAGCTGTTTTTT. Full variable domain (remainder filled in from reference TRBV5-4 and TRBJ2-2): ETGVTQSPTHLIKTRGQQVTLRCSSQSGHNTVSWYQQALGQGPQFIFQYYREEENGRGNFPPRFSGLQFPNYSSELNVNALELDDSALYLCASAPLGGVAGELFFGEGSRLTVL.

V usage is TRBV18 and J usage is TRBJ1-5; tentative D call: TRBD1 (5 bases). The CDR3 loop spans 16 amino acids. Looked up from germline, CDR1 is KGHSH and CDR2 is LQKENI. Trimming pared 2 bases from V and 3 bases from J, leaving 14 bases between. Here the CDR3 reads CASSPGGRKDNQPQHF. In DNA form, the CDR3 reads TGTGCCAGCTCACCAGGGGGGAGGAAGGACAATCAGCCCCAGCATTTT.

This clone has only one observation. The chain links TRBV10-1 to TRBJ1-6; the match to TRBD1 covers 7 bases. The length of the CDR3 is 11 residues. Trimming cost V 10 bases and J 10 bases; bases outside gene matches: 4. CDR1 is WNHNN and CDR2 is SYGVQD in the germline V gene (reference sequence). The CDR3: CATLQGSPLHF. The CDR3, as DNA: TGCGCCACGCTACAGGGGTCACCCCTCCACTTT.

The chain is built from TRBV28 and TRBJ2-7; a possible D gene is TRBD2 (5 bases). The CDR3 loop spans 14 amino acids. The V and J ends lost 3 bases and 5 bases respectively, with 14 bases between them. Germline V CDR1 and CDR2: MDHEN, SYDVKM. The CDR3: CASSLAGLENEQYF. CDR3 DNA sequence: TGTGCCAGCAGTTTGGCAGGACTTGAGAACGAGCAGTACTTC. Based on the CDR3 plus reference TRBV28 and TRBJ2-7, the full variable domain is DVKVTQSSRYLVKRTGEKVFLECVQDMDHENMFWYRQDPGLGLRLIYFSYDVKMKEKGDIPEGYSVSREKKERFSLILESASTNQTSMYLCASSLAGLENEQYFGPGTRLTVT.